This T cell receptor beta chain was retrieved from a study of tumor and adjacent non-tumor tissue in lung cancer. Study in general: Stage I to III disease affected ten to eleven men and a handful of women aged about 31 to 85.

Whole-study results and caveats: Tumor tissue had significantly higher TCR diversity than normal lung.

The library came from three nested PCR rounds adapted from ARM-PCR protocols. TCRdb processed the multiplex PCR reads anew with MiXCR; each CDR3 protein has one entry. This sample carries 60,000 to 90,000 distinct CDR3 sequences, under 70% of them seen once, and the ten largest clones take 25% to 35%. In germline, CDR1 is SQVTM, CDR2 ANQGSEA. V lost 2 bases and J lost 0, with 14 bases in between. This CDR3 spans 16 amino acids. No cell sorting was done before RNA was extracted from the tissue. Distant lung tissue was collected more than 3 cm away from the tumor edge. This clonotype appeared many times. The antigen remains undetermined.

The sequence came from a woman aged 50 to 60 with non-small cell lung cancer. This rearrangement joins TRBV29-1 to TRBJ2-1; a weak D match, TRBD2 (6 bases). The sequenced material came from distant non-tumor lung tissue. The CDR3 protein is CSVESSARRSYNEQFF. In DNA, the CDR3 is TGCAGCGTTGAATCTAGCGCTAGACGCTCCTACAATGAGCAGTTCTTC.